The 18 T cell receptor beta chains given below trace back to one sample, sequenced in a study of response to subunit inactivated influenza vaccine. A single record per CDR3 protein comes from TCRdb applying MiXCR to the RT-PCR reads. The sample contains roughly 460,000 distinct CDR3 sequences, approximately 9.9% of which appear only once. Sequences were derived from PBMCs from blood, sampled more than 35 days after vaccination. All receptors come from a man aged 50-59 years who received an inactivated influenza vaccine.

This chain links TRBV20-1 with TRBJ1-1, with TRBD1 as a possible D gene (6 bases). V shed 5 bases and J shed 2 bases, with 12 bases lying between them. The CDR3 sequence is 13 residues long. The V gene's germline CDR1 is DFQATT and CDR2 SNEGSKA (reference sequence). Written as DNA, the CDR3 is TGCAGTGCTTTCAGGACAGACAACACTGAAGCTTTCTTT. It yields the protein CSAFRTDNTEAFF.

This clonotype was recorded many times. The genes are TRBV12-5 and TRBJ2-2, with 10 bases identical to TRBD2. J was trimmed by 4 bases and V by 0 bases; bases with no gene match: 5. The CDR3 sequence is 17 residues long. Per germline, CDR1 LGHNT and CDR2 FRNRAP. CDR3 nucleotide sequence: TGTGCTAGTGGTTTGGTACTAGCGGGGACCCTCACCGGGGAGCTGTTTTTT. It specifies CASGLVLAGTLTGELFF. Supplemented by reference TRBV12-5 and TRBJ2-2, the full variable domain reads DARVTQTPRHKVTEMGQEVTMRCQPILGHNTVFWYRQTMMQGLELLAYFRNRAPLDDSGMPKDRFSAEMPDATLATLKIQPSEPRDSAVYFCASGLVLAGTLTGELFFGEGSRLTVL.

This clonotype has just a few counts. J is TRBJ2-6 and V is TRBV25-1; D remains unclear. The CDR3 totals 16 residues. CDR1 is MGHDK and CDR2 is SYGVNS in the germline V gene. The ends were cut back, 6 bases at V and 0 bases at J, with 12 bases in the middle. The CDR3 region is CASSLGWASGANVLTF. In DNA form, the CDR3 reads TGTGCCAGCAGCCTCGGTTGGGCCTCTGGGGCCAACGTCCTGACTTTC.

This chain joins TRBV7-9 and TRBJ1-2; D is unresolved. Germline values: CDR1 SEHNR, CDR2 FQNEAQ (reference sequence). The CDR3 extends over 13 amino acids. V lost 5 bases and J 9 bases, leaving 16 bases between the germline ends. CDR3 protein: CASSPPNRPSYTF. The CDR3 coding sequence is TGTGCCAGCAGCCCACCCAACCGCCCCAGCTACACCTTC. The variable domain in full, completed from reference TRBV7-9 and TRBJ1-2, reads DTGVSQNPRHKITKRGQNVTFRCDPISEHNRLYWYRQTLGQGPEFLTYFQNEAQLEKSRLLSDRFSAERPKGSFSTLEIQRTEQGDSAMYLCASSPPNRPSYTFGSGTRLTVV.

The chain has TRBV4-3 and TRBJ2-7; TRBD2 is a possible D gene (7 bases). With 5 bases removed from V and 3 bases from J, the gap between germline ends came to 14 bases. CDR1 is LGHNA, CDR2 YSLEER, per germline. This CDR3 comprises 14 residues. This CDR3 reads CASSEGGRNYEQYF. The DNA of the CDR3 is TGCGCCAGCAGCGAGGGGGGGCGGAACTACGAGCAGTACTTC.

The V and J genes are TRBV20-1 and TRBJ2-5; D assignment may be TRBD1 or TRBD2 (5 bases each). From germline, CDR1 is DFQATT and CDR2 SNEGSKA (reference sequence). The ends were cut back, 0 bases at V and 5 bases at J, with 16 bases in the middle. The CDR3 consists of 15 residues. In DNA form, the CDR3 reads TGCAGTGCTAGAGACCTACGCGAGGGGTCGGAGACCCAGTACTTC. Its protein product is CSARDLREGSETQYF.

This clonotype was seen repeatedly, ten times or more. The chain uses TRBV12-3 or TRBV12-4 and TRBJ2-7, with 9 positions matching TRBD1. Unmatched junction bases numbered 6, after V lost 3 bases and J lost 3 bases. This CDR3 has 15 residues. CDR3 sequence (DNA): TGTGCCAGCAGTTTCCCTGACAGGGGGTTCTACGAGCAGTACTTC. Protein sequence: CASSFPDRGFYEQYF.

The chain links TRBV20-1 to TRBJ1-1; D may be TRBD1 (5 bases). The CDR3 runs to 12 residues. The V and J ends lost 6 bases and 6 bases respectively, with 14 bases between them. Germline loops: CDR1 DFQATT, CDR2 SNEGSKA (reference sequence). The DNA for the CDR3 is TGCAGTGCCATAACAGGAGGGCCTGAAGCTTTCTTT. Its translation is CSAITGGPEAFF.

This clonotype came up many times. The rearrangement links TRBV9 to TRBJ2-7; D may be TRBD2 (6 bases). Trimming took 4 bases from V and 5 from J, leaving 16 bases between them. Germline assignment: CDR1 SGDLS and CDR2 YYNGEE. CDR3 length: 14 residues. DNA for the CDR3: TGTGCCAGCAGCATAAGGGACTGGAGCCACGAGCAGTACTTC. Amino acid sequence: CASSIRDWSHEQYF.

This clonotype was observed a handful of times. V and J are TRBV6-5 and TRBJ1-3; D gene uncertain. Trimming removed 3 bases from V and 2 bases from J, with 8 bases in between. Germline V lookup: CDR1 MNHEY, CDR2 SVGAGI. The CDR3 covers 14 residues. The CDR3 DNA reads TGTGCCAGCAGTTATGTGGGTACTGGAAACACCATATATTTT. Translation: CASSYVGTGNTIYF.

The J gene is TRBJ2-1, the V gene TRBV5-1, with TRBD2 matching over 10 bases. J lost 0 bases, V lost 4 bases, and 10 bases had no gene match. The CDR3 has 18 amino acids. Germline V gene sequence: CDR1 SGHRS, CDR2 YFSETQ. CDR3 residues: CASSKTSGLTLSYNEQFF. DNA of the CDR3: TGCGCCAGCAGCAAGACTAGCGGGCTTACCCTCTCCTACAATGAGCAGTTCTTC. Based on the CDR3 plus reference TRBV5-1 and TRBJ2-1, the full variable domain is KAGVTQTPRYLIKTRGQQVTLSCSPISGHRSVSWYQQTPGQGLQFLFEYFSETQRNKGNFPGRFSGRQFSNSRSEMNVSTLELGDSALYLCASSKTSGLTLSYNEQFFGPGTRLTVL.

This clonotype appeared many times. V gene TRBV29-1 combines with J gene TRBJ2-5; D not certain. The V end lost 7 bases, the J end lost 2 bases, and 8 bases lay between the germline ends. Per germline, CDR1 SQVTM and CDR2 ANQGSEA. The CDR3 runs 11 residues. CDR3 sequence (DNA): TGCAGCGCAAGGTTGCAAGAGACCCAGTACTTC. This translates into CSARLQETQYF.

This chain joins TRBV20-1 and TRBJ2-5; maybe TRBD2 (6 bases). Trimming cost V 3 bases and J 0 bases, with 11 bases left between them. The CDR3 totals 14 residues. Germline CDR1 DFQATT, CDR2 SNEGSKA (reference sequence). This CDR3 reads CSASERLDQETQYF. DNA for the CDR3: TGCAGTGCTAGCGAGAGACTAGACCAAGAGACCCAGTACTTC.

This clonotype turned up a few times. This rearrangement joins TRBV25-1 to TRBJ2-3; the D is unclear. V gave up 5 bases and J gave up 0 bases, with 12 bases separating them. The germline V gene has CDR1 MGHDK and CDR2 SYGVNS. This CDR3 has 15 residues. The CDR3 reads CASSSPAISTDTQYF. DNA of the CDR3: TGTGCCAGCAGTTCCCCCGCAATTAGCACAGATACGCAGTATTTT.

The V gene is TRBV6-1, the J gene TRBJ2-3, with D unclear. The germline V and J ends were trimmed by 1 base and 6 bases, with 5 bases remaining between them. The CDR3 is 12 amino acids. From germline, CDR1 is MNHNS and CDR2 SASEGT. The CDR3, as DNA: TGTGCCAGCAGTGAAGTTCGGGATACGCAGTATTTT. Protein sequence: CASSEVRDTQYF.

The V gene is TRBV12-3 or TRBV12-4, the J gene TRBJ1-1, with D uncertain. The CDR3 covers 16 residues. The V gene lost 5 bases and the J gene lost 0 bases, with 16 bases spanning the gap. The CDR3 spells CASSQGRVGVNTEAFF. CDR3 nucleotides: TGTGCCAGCAGTCAAGGTAGGGTCGGGGTGAACACTGAAGCTTTCTTT.

This clonotype was seen repeatedly, ten times or more. The chain is built from TRBV28 and TRBJ2-5, with D maybe TRBD1 (6 bases). Germline lookup yields CDR1 MDHEN and CDR2 SYDVKM. V shed 3 bases and J shed 3 bases, with 8 bases lying between them. The CDR3 loop spans 13 amino acids. CDR3 nucleotides: TGTGCCAGCAGTTTCAACAGGGAAGAGACCCAGTACTTC. Encoded protein: CASSFNREETQYF.

This clonotype turned up a few times. The chain recombines TRBV20-1 with TRBJ2-4; D perhaps matches TRBD2 (6 bases). In germline, CDR1 is DFQATT, CDR2 SNEGSKA (reference sequence). This CDR3 comprises 15 residues. V was shortened by 0 bases and J by 7 bases, with 16 bases between the two germline ends. The CDR3: CSARDLQGGGNIQYF. The CDR3 DNA follows: TGCAGTGCTAGAGACTTGCAGGGTGGAGGGAACATTCAGTACTTC.